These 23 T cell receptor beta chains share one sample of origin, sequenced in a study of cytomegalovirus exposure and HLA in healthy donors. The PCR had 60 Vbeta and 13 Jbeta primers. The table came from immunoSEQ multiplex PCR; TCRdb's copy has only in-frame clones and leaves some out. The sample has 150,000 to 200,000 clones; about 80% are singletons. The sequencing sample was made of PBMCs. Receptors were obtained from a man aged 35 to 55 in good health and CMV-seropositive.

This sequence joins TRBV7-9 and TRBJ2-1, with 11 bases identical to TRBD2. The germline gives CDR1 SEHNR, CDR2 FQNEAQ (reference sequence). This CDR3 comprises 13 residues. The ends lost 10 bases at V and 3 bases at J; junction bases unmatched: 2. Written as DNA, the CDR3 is TGTGCCACCGGGACTAGCGGCTACAATGAGCAGTTCTTC. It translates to CATGTSGYNEQFF.

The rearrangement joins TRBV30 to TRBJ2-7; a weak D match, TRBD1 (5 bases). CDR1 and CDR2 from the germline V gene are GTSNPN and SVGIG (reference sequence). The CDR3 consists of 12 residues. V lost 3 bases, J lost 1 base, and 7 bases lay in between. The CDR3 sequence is CAWRGQSYEQYF. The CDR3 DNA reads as TGTGCCTGGAGGGGGCAGTCCTACGAGCAGTACTTC.

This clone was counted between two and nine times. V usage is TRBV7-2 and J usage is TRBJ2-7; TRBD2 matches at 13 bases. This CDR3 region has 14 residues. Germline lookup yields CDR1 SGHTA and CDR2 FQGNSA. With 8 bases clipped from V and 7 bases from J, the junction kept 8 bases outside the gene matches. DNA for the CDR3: TGTGCCAGCGGCGGCGGGACTAGCGGGAAGGAGCAGTACTTC. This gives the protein CASGGGTSGKEQYF.

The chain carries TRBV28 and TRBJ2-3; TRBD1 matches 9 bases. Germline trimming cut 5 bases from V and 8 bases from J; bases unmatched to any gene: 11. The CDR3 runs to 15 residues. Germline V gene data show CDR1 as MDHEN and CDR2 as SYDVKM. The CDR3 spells CASSRAGQGGRTQYF. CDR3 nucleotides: TGTGCCAGCAGTCGGGCGGGACAGGGAGGGCGTACGCAGTATTTT.

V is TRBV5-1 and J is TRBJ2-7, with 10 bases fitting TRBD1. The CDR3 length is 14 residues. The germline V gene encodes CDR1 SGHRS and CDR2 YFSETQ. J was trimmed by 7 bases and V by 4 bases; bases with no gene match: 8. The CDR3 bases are TGCGCCAGCAGCATCGGGACAGGGGTGGGTGAGCAGTACTTC. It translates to CASSIGTGVGEQYF.

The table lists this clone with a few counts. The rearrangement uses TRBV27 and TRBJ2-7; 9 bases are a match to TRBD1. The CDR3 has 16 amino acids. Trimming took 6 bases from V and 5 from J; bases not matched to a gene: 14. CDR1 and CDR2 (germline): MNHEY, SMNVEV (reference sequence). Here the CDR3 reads CASRPLKGTGFNEQYF. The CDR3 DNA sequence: TGTGCCAGCAGACCGCTAAAGGGGACAGGGTTTAACGAGCAGTACTTC.

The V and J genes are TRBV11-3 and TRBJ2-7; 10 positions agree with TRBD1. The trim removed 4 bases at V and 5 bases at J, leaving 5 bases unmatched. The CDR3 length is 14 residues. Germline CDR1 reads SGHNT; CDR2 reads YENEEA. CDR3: CASSSGQGRDEQYF. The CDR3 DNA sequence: TGTGCCAGCAGCTCGGGACAGGGGAGGGACGAGCAGTACTTC.

This CDR3 is CASSSDRNNEQFF. The CDR3 DNA is TGTGCCAGCAGCTCGGACAGAAACAATGAGCAGTTCTTC. The rearrangement joins TRBV11-2 to TRBJ2-1, with D possibly being TRBD1 (6 bases). Germline V gene lookup returns CDR1 SGHAT and CDR2 FQNNGV. Trimming took off 4 bases at V and 5 bases at J, with 9 bases between the two ends. This CDR3 spans 13 amino acids.

The CDR3 protein is CASTGSSGNTIYF. The DNA for the CDR3 is TGTGCCAGTACAGGGTCGTCAGGAAACACCATATATTTT. J is TRBJ1-3 and V is TRBV19; a weak D match, TRBD1 (5 bases). The CDR3 is 13 residues long. V lost 7 bases, J lost 4 bases, and 11 bases lay in between. Germline V gene lookup returns CDR1 LNHDA and CDR2 SQIVND (reference sequence).

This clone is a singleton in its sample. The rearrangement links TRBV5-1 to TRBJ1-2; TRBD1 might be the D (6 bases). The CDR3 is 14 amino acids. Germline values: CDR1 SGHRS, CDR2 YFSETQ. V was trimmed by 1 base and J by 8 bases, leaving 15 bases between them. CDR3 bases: TGCGCCAGCAGCTTGAACCGGGGGGGGCACGGCTACACCTTC. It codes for CASSLNRGGHGYTF.

The chain's CDR3 is CASSPGAGVDEQFF. The CDR3 DNA sequence: TGTGCCAGCAGCCCGGGAGCGGGAGTGGATGAGCAGTTCTTC. V usage is TRBV11-2 and J usage is TRBJ2-1, with 8 positions matching TRBD2. From germline, CDR1 is SGHAT and CDR2 FQNNGV. The CDR3 spans 14 residues. The V and J ends lost 5 bases and 8 bases, in that order; junction bases with no gene match: 8.

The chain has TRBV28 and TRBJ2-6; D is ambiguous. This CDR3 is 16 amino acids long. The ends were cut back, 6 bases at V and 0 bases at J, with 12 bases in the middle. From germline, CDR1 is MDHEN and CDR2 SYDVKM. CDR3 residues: CASSPDRSSGANVLTF. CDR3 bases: TGTGCCAGCAGCCCAGACCGGAGCTCTGGGGCCAACGTCCTGACTTTC.

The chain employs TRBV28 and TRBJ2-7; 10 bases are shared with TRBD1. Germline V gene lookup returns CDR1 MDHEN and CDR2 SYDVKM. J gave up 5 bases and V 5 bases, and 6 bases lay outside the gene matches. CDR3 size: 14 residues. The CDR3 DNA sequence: TGTGCCAGCAGTCTTCGACAGGGGGCCGACGAGCAGTACTTC. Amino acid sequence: CASSLRQGADEQYF.

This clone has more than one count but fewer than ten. The CDR3, as DNA: TGTGCCAGCAGCTTGGTGGTAGCGGCGAACAATGAGCAGTTCTTC. It specifies CASSLVVAANNEQFF. The chain recombines TRBV11-2 with TRBJ2-1; possible D gene TRBD2, 6 bases. There are 15 residues in the CDR3. CDR1 is SGHAT, CDR2 FQNNGV, per germline. V was cut by 3 bases and J by 5 bases, with 14 bases left in between.

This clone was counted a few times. The CDR3 coding sequence is TGTGCCAGCAGCTCGTATCAGCCCCAGCATTTT. Translation: CASSSYQPQHF. The chain has TRBV5-8 and TRBJ1-5; D ambiguous. Germline-derived CDR1 and CDR2 are SGHTS and YDEGEE. The V gene lost 3 bases and the J gene lost 5 bases, with 3 bases spanning the gap. The CDR3 covers 11 residues. Full variable domain (remainder filled in from reference TRBV5-8 and TRBJ1-5): EAGVTQSPTHLIKTRGQQATLRCSPISGHTSVYWYQQALGLGLQFLLWYDEGEERNRGNFPPRFSGRQFPNYSSELNVNALELEDSALYLCASSSYQPQHFGDGTRLSIL.

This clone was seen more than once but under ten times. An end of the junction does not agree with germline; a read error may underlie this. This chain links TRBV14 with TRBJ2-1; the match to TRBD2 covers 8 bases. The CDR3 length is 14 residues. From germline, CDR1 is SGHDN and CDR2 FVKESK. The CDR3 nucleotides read TGTGCCAGCAGCCAAGACCGCGGGGCGGGAGGAGGGATCTTC. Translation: CASSQDRGAGGGIF.

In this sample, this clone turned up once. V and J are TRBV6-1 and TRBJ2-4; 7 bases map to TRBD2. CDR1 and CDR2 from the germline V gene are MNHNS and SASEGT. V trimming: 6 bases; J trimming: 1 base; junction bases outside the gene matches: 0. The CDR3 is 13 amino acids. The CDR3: CASRGGAKNIQYF. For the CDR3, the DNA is TGTGCCAGCAGGGGAGGGGCCAAAAACATTCAGTACTTC.

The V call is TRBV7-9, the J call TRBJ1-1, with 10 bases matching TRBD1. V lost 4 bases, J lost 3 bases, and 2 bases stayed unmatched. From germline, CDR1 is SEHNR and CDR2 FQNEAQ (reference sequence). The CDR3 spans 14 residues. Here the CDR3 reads CASSWTGGDTEAFF. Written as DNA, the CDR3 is TGTGCCAGCAGCTGGACAGGGGGGGACACTGAAGCTTTCTTT. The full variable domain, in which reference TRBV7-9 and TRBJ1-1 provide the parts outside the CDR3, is DTGVSQNPRHKITKRGQNVTFRCDPISEHNRLYWYRQTLGQGPEFLTYFQNEAQLEKSRLLSDRFSAERPKGSFSTLEIQRTEQGDSAMYLCASSWTGGDTEAFFGQGTRLTVV.

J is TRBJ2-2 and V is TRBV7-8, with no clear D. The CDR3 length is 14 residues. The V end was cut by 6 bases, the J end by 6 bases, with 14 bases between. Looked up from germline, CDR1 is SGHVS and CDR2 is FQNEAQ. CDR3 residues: CASRRSEDPGELFF. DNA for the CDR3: TGTGCCAGCAGGCGGAGTGAAGATCCCGGGGAGCTGTTTTTT.

The CDR3 protein is CASSEDSGRFKQFF. CDR3 nucleotide sequence: TGTGCCAGCAGTGAAGACTCAGGCAGATTTAAGCAGTTCTTC. The chain employs TRBV2 and TRBJ2-1; D unclear. The CDR3 runs to 14 residues. Germline CDR1 reads SNHLY; CDR2 reads FYNNEI. Trimming removed 1 base from V and 11 bases from J, with 15 bases in between.

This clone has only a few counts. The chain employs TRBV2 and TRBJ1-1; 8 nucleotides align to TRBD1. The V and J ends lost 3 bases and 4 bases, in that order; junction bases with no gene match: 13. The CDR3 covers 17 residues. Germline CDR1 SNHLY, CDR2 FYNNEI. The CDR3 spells CASSEWGAGGRITEAFF. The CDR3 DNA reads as TGTGCCAGCAGTGAGTGGGGGGCAGGGGGCCGGATCACTGAAGCTTTCTTT.

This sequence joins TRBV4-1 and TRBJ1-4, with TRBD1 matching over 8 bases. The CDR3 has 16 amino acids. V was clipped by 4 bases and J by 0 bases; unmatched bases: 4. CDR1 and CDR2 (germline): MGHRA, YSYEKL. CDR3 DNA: TGCGCCAGCAGCCTCGGACAGGGTGCAACTAATGAAAAACTGTTTTTT. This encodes CASSLGQGATNEKLFF.

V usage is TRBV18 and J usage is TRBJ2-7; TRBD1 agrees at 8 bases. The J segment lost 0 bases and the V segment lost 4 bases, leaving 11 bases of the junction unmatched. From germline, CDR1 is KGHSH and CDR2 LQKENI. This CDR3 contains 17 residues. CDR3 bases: TGTGCCAGCTCACTAACCGGGACAGGACCCAGCTCCTACGAGCAGTACTTC. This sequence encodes CASSLTGTGPSSYEQYF. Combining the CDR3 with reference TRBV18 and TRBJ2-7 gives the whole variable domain NAGVMQNPRHLVRRRGQEARLRCSPMKGHSHVYWYRQLPEEGLKFMVYLQKENIIDESGMPKERFSAEFPKEGPSILRIQQVVRGDSAAYFCASSLTGTGPSSYEQYFGPGTRLTVT.